This T cell receptor (beta chain) was sequenced during a study of response to subunit inactivated influenza vaccine. Notes on this clonotype: Antigen specificity is unknown.

TCRdb re-analysed the RT-PCR reads in MiXCR, keeping a single row per CDR3 protein. The data show 400,000 to 550,000 distinct CDR3 sequences, with around 25% seen just once and over 1.5% held by the top ten. Looked up from germline, CDR1 is DFQATT and CDR2 is SNEGSKA (reference sequence). Trimming took off 3 bases at V and 0 bases at J, with 11 bases between the two ends. This CDR3 spans 14 amino acids. Points from the study as a whole: Only a handful of new T cells, the authors suggested, are recruited with each seasonal influenza vaccination.

Sequenced here: CD4+ T cells sorted from PBMCs, sampled around 5 days after vaccination. The chain is built from TRBV20-1 and TRBJ1-2; a possible D gene is TRBD1 (5 bases). The receptor was isolated from a man in his fifties who received an inactivated influenza vaccine. CDR3 region: CSARGRTPNYGYTF. CDR3 nucleotides: TGCAGTGCTAGGGGGCGAACTCCTAACTATGGCTACACCTTC.